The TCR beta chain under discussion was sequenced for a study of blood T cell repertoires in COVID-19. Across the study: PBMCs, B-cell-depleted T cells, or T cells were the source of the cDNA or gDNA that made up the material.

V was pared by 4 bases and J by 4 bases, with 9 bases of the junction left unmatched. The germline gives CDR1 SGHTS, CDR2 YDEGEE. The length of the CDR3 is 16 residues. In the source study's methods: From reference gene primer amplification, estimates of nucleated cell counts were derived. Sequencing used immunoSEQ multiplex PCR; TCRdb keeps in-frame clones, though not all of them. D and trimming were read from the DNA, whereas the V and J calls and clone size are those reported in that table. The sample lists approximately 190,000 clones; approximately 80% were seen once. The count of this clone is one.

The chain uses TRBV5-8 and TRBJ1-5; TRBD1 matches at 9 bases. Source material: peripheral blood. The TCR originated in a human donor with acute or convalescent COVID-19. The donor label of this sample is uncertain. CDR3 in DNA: TGTGCCAGCAGCCCCATCTCCGGGACAGGGAATCAGCCCCAGCATTTT. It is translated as CASSPISGTGNQPQHF.